Sequencing of this T cell receptor (beta chain) was carried out in a study of T-cell memory formation after mild COVID-19. Trimming shortened V by 1 base and J by 6 bases, and 19 bases separated the two germline ends. Germline values: CDR1 DFQATT, CDR2 SNEGSKA (reference sequence). The CDR3 length is 17 residues. TCRdb reanalysed the 5' RACE reads using MiXCR and keeps one entry per CDR3 protein. The sample has 220,000 or so distinct CDR3 sequences; more than 8% are singletons. The specimen was PBMCs or a T cell subset sorted from them (not recorded which). This sequence originates from a man aged 18-30 years who had mild COVID-19 (a few samples of this study predate the infection). Cell type and time point are not known. The chain employs TRBV20-1 and TRBJ1-6; a possible D gene is TRBD1 (6 bases). This CDR3 is CSARVTGGAGSNSPLHF. In nucleotides, the CDR3 is TGCAGTGCTAGAGTCACCGGGGGGGCAGGGAGTAATTCACCCCTCCACTTT.